A selection of T cell receptor beta chains follows, all from one sample in a study of CD8 T cells in ankylosing spondylitis. TCRdb reprocessed the 5' RACE reads via MiXCR and lists one record per CDR3 protein. The sample has 300,000 to 350,000 distinct CDR3 sequences; around 20% are singletons. Material for sequencing was blood, either unsorted or a sorted T cell fraction (not recorded which). The receptor set was obtained from a female donor with ankylosing spondylitis or in good health (not recorded which). CDR3s include the opening cysteine and the closing phenylalanine or tryptophan. Fields, in order: V gene, J gene, D gene, CDR3 length, clone size, CDR3 protein, CDR3 DNA. A D gene is named only where the DNA matches it firmly. Clone sizes are given selectively: once, few, many, or a class where the clone is expanded.

V gene: TRBV20-1
J gene: TRBJ1-1
D gene: NA
CDR3 length: 14
clone size: few
CDR3 protein: CSARMAGSNTEAFF
CDR3 DNA: TGCAGTGCTAGAATGGCAGGGTCTAACACTGAAGCTTTCTTT

V gene: TRBV4-3
J gene: TRBJ2-1
D gene: NA
CDR3 length: 14
clone size: NA
CDR3 protein: CASSQQRGYNEQFF
CDR3 DNA: TGCGCCAGCAGCCAACAGAGGGGCTACAATGAGCAGTTCTTC

V gene: TRBV10-3
J gene: TRBJ2-7
D gene: NA
CDR3 length: 15
clone size: few
CDR3 protein: CAITHQILGPYEQYF
CDR3 DNA: TGTGCCATCACCCATCAAATTTTGGGTCCCTACGAGCAGTACTTC

V gene: TRBV27
J gene: TRBJ1-5
D gene: TRBD1
CDR3 length: 15
clone size: many
CDR3 protein: CASSRDSGVGQPQHF
CDR3 DNA: TGTGCCAGCAGTCGGGACAGTGGAGTCGGTCAGCCCCAGCATTTT

V gene: TRBV4-2
J gene: TRBJ1-5
D gene: NA
CDR3 length: 15
clone size: NA
CDR3 protein: CASSQEEEGDQPQHF
CDR3 DNA: TGTGCCAGCAGCCAAGAGGAAGAAGGGGATCAGCCCCAGCATTTT

V gene: TRBV6-2/TRBV6-3
J gene: TRBJ2-1
D gene: TRBD1
CDR3 length: 15
clone size: few
CDR3 protein: CASSQGSSSYNEQFF
CDR3 DNA: TGTGCCAGCTCACAGGGGTCAAGCTCCTACAATGAGCAGTTCTTC

V gene: TRBV5-1
J gene: TRBJ2-1
D gene: TRBD2
CDR3 length: 16
clone size: NA
CDR3 protein: CASSPGLAGVLNEQFF
CDR3 DNA: TGCGCCAGCAGCCCGGGACTAGCGGGAGTATTAAATGAGCAGTTCTTC

V gene: TRBV5-1
J gene: TRBJ1-5
D gene: NA
CDR3 length: 13
clone size: many
CDR3 protein: CASSLEGGQPQHF
CDR3 DNA: TGCGCCAGCAGCTTGGAGGGTGGTCAGCCCCAGCATTTT

V gene: TRBV6-5
J gene: TRBJ2-7
D gene: TRBD1
CDR3 length: 16
clone size: NA
CDR3 protein: CASSYLGRQGPDEQYF
CDR3 DNA: TGTGCCAGCAGTTATCTGGGGAGACAGGGTCCGGACGAGCAGTACTTC

V gene: TRBV6-5
J gene: TRBJ2-6
D gene: NA
CDR3 length: 15
clone size: NA
CDR3 protein: CASSYEGAGANVLTF
CDR3 DNA: TGTGCCAGCAGTTACGAGGGCGCTGGGGCCAACGTCCTGACTTTC

V gene: TRBV6-5
J gene: TRBJ2-1
D gene: NA
CDR3 length: 17
clone size: few
CDR3 protein: CASSYSSGGGGYNEQFF
CDR3 DNA: TGTGCCAGCAGTTACTCGAGCGGAGGAGGAGGCTACAATGAGCAGTTCTTC

V gene: TRBV6-2/TRBV6-3
J gene: TRBJ2-3
D gene: NA
CDR3 length: 15
clone size: NA
CDR3 protein: CASSYYEAHTDTQYF
CDR3 DNA: TGTGCCAGCAGTTACTACGAGGCCCACACAGATACGCAGTATTTT

V gene: TRBV6-2/TRBV6-3
J gene: TRBJ2-1
D gene: TRBD2
CDR3 length: 17
clone size: many
CDR3 protein: CASTPTPSPGGGYEQFF
CDR3 DNA: TGTGCCAGCACTCCTACCCCTAGCCCGGGAGGTGGCTATGAGCAGTTCTTC

V gene: TRBV7-9
J gene: TRBJ2-1
D gene: NA
CDR3 length: 14
clone size: NA
CDR3 protein: CASSSASSYNEQFF
CDR3 DNA: TGTGCCAGCAGTTCAGCTAGCTCCTACAATGAGCAGTTCTTC

V gene: TRBV7-3
J gene: TRBJ1-2
D gene: TRBD1
CDR3 length: 14
clone size: few
CDR3 protein: CASSSAGGAGGYTF
CDR3 DNA: TGTGCCAGCAGCTCCGCAGGGGGCGCCGGTGGCTACACCTTC

V gene: TRBV16
J gene: TRBJ1-2
D gene: TRBD1
CDR3 length: 19
clone size: many
CDR3 protein: CASSQYPITGTGSIGGYTF
CDR3 DNA: TGTGCCAGCAGCCAATACCCAATTACCGGGACAGGGAGCATTGGAGGCTACACCTTC

V gene: TRBV20-1
J gene: TRBJ2-1
D gene: TRBD2
CDR3 length: 13
clone size: few
CDR3 protein: CSASGVSYNEQFF
CDR3 DNA: TGCAGTGCGAGCGGGGTCTCCTACAATGAGCAGTTCTTC